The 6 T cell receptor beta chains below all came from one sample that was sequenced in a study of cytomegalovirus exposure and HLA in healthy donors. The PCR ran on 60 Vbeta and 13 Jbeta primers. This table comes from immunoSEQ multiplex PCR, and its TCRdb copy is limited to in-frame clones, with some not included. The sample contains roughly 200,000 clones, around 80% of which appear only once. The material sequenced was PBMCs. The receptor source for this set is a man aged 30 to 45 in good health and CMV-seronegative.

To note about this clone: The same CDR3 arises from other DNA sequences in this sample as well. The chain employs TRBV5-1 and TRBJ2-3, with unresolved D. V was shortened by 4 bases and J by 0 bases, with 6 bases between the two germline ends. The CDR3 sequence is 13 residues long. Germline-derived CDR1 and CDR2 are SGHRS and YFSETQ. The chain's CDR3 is CASSLTSTDTQYF. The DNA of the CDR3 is TGCGCCAGCAGCCTGACTAGCACAGATACGCAGTATTTT.

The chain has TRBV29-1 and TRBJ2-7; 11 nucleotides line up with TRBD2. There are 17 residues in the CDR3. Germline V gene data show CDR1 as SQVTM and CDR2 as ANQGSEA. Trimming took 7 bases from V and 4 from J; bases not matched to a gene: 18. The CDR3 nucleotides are TGCAGCGGCGCAGGACAGGGAGTAGCGGGAGGGTTATACGAGCAGTACTTC. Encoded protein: CSGAGQGVAGGLYEQYF.

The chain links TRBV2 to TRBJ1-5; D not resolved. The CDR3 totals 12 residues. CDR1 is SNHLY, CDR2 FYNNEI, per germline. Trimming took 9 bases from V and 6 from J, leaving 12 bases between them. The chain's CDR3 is CASSVGTQPQHF. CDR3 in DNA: TGTGCCAGTAGCGTGGGCACTCAGCCCCAGCATTTT.

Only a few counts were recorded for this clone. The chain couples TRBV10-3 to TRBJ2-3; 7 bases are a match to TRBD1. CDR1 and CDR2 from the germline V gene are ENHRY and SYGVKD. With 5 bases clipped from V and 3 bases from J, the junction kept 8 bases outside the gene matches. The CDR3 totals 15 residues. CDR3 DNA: TGTGCCATCAGTTATAAGGGGGCAGGGACAGATACGCAGTATTTT. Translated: CAISYKGAGTDTQYF.

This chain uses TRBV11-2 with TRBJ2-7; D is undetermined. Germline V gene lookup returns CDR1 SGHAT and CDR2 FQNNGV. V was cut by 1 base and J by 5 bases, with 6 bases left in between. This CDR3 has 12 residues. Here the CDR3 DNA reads TGTGCCAGCAGCTTAGCAGGTCACGAGCAGTACTTC. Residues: CASSLAGHEQYF.

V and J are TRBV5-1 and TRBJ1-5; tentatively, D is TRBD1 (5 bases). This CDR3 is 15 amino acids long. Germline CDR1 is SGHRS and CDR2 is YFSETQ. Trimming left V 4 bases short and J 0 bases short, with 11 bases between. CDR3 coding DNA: TGCGCCAGCAGCACCAACACAGGTAGCAATCAGCCCCAGCATTTT. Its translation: CASSTNTGSNQPQHF.